What follows are 10 T cell receptor beta chains derived from one specimen sequenced in a study of CDR3 diversity in severe acne (dated by TCRdb to between 2017 and 2020). Library preparation employed PCR. This sample was sequenced with an Illumina HiSeq 2000. The public reads were reprocessed in TCRdb via fastp at Q25 and MiXCR, keeping in-frame beta chains. Entries are consolidated by CDR3 protein sequence, retaining the most common genes and DNA. Within this sample are about 93,000 distinct CDR3 sequences, with 48% of them counted one time only. The top ten constitute around 9.1% of the sample. The sequenced sample was blood. These receptor sequences come from a male donor in good health, serving as a control.

This clonotype qualifies as medium-sized. The V call is TRBV2, the J call TRBJ1-3; 7 nucleotides agree with TRBD1. Germline V gene sequence: CDR1 SNHLY, CDR2 FYNNEI. This CDR3 is built from 15 residues. V lost 7 bases, J lost 1 base, and 7 bases stayed unmatched. In DNA, the CDR3 is TGTGCCAGCACTCTATCGGACAGGTCTGGAAACACCATATATTTT. It codes for CASTLSDRSGNTIYF.

This clonotype was found many times. The chain joins TRBV10-1 to TRBJ1-6; maybe TRBD1 (5 bases). In germline, CDR1 is WNHNN, CDR2 SYGVQD (reference sequence). The CDR3 contains 12 residues. The V end was cut by 3 bases, the J end by 8 bases, with 5 bases between. The CDR3 region is CASSEGDSPLHF. The CDR3, as DNA: TGCGCCAGCAGTGAAGGGGATTCACCCCTCCACTTT.

The chain carries TRBV7-8 and TRBJ1-1, with a weak D call TRBD1 (6 bases). Germline CDR1 SGHVS, CDR2 FQNEAQ. The CDR3 covers 14 residues. V lost 6 bases and J 1 base, leaving 12 bases between the germline ends. Here the CDR3 DNA reads TGTGCCAGCAGATCGGGACACCCGAACACTGAAGCTTTCTTT. Its translation is CASRSGHPNTEAFF.

The gene calls are TRBV6-5 and TRBJ2-7; D is perhaps TRBD1 or TRBD2 (5 bases each). V was cut by 5 bases and J by 7 bases, with 24 bases left in between. Germline CDR1 MNHEY, CDR2 SVGAGI. This CDR3 spans 16 amino acids. The chain's CDR3 is CASSAPGPLGVNEQYF. For the CDR3, the DNA is TGTGCCAGCAGTGCTCCGGGGCCCCTCGGTGTGAATGAGCAGTACTTC.

This clonotype ranks as medium-sized (0.01 to 0.1%). This chain uses TRBV7-6 with TRBJ2-1, with a possible D match to TRBD2 (6 bases). CDR1 and CDR2 (germline): SGHVS, FNYEAQ. Between the trimmed V and J ends, which lost 3 bases and 3 bases, there was a span of 12 bases. The CDR3 length is 15 residues. The CDR3 DNA is TGTGCCAGCAGCTTGGCCGGGGGTAACTACAATGAGCAGTTCTTC. Amino acids: CASSLAGGNYNEQFF.

Remarks on this clonotype: The junction does not match germline at one end; this may be a read error. The V gene is TRBV11-3, the J gene TRBJ2-7; 10 nucleotides align to TRBD2. Germline V CDR1 and CDR2: SGHNT, YENEEA. This CDR3 contains 15 residues. The CDR3 loop is CASSQAGTSDYEQYF. As DNA, the CDR3 is TGCGCCAGCAGCCAAGCCGGGACTAGCGATTACGAGCAGTACTTC.

This clonotype was observed a few times. This sequence joins TRBV4-2 and TRBJ1-5; tentatively, D is TRBD1 (6 bases). V lost 4 bases and J 0 bases, leaving 16 bases between the germline ends. The CDR3 runs 17 residues. Germline-derived CDR1 and CDR2 are LGHNA and YNFKEQ. The CDR3: CASSLQGGDNSNQPQHF. CDR3 nucleotide sequence: TGTGCCAGCAGCCTACAAGGGGGAGATAATAGCAATCAGCCCCAGCATTTT.

In the case of this clonotype: A clone one base away is much larger, so this may be a read error. The chain employs TRBV28 and TRBJ2-1; 8 nucleotides agree with TRBD2. CDR1 and CDR2 (germline): MDHEN, SYDVKM. The CDR3 is 14 amino acids. Germline trimming cut 7 bases from V and 8 bases from J; bases unmatched to any gene: 10. For the CDR3, the DNA is TGTGCCAGCAATTCGGGGGGGAGAGGGTATGAGCAGTTCTTC. It translates to CASNSGGRGYEQFF.

In regard to this clonotype: The junction differs from germline at one of its ends, possibly a read error. The rearrangement links TRBV25-1 to TRBJ1-5; no clear D. Germline assignment: CDR1 MGHDK and CDR2 SYGVNS. The CDR3 spans 15 residues. CDR3 sequence: CASSEAGGSNQPQHF. The CDR3 coding sequence is TGTGCCAGCAGTGAAGCGGGCGGGAGCAATCAACCCCAGCATTTT.

There are many counts of this clonotype. Here the CDR3 reads CAIRGGAGDYNEQFF. The CDR3 region has the DNA TGTGCCATCAGGGGCGGAGCGGGGGATTACAATGAGCAGTTCTTC. This chain connects TRBV10-3 to TRBJ2-1; 8 bases agree with TRBD2. The V gene end was trimmed by 6 bases and the J gene end by 4 bases; junction bases not matched to a gene: 8. The CDR3 has 15 residues. Germline assignment: CDR1 ENHRY and CDR2 SYGVKD.